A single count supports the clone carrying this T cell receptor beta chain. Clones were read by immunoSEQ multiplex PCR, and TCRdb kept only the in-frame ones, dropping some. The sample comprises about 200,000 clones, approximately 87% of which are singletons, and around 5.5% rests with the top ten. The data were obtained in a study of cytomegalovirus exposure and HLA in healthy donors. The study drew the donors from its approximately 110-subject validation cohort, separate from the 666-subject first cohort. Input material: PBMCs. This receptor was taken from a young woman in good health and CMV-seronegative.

The CDR3 coding sequence is TGCGCCAGCAGCTCAAGTCGGGCAGGGTCCCACGAGCAGTACTTC. Encoded protein: CASSSSRAGSHEQYF. The V call is TRBV5-1, the J call TRBJ2-7; possibly TRBD1 for D (5 bases). V dropped 3 bases and J dropped 5 bases, with 18 bases sitting between them. Germline CDR1 SGHRS, CDR2 YFSETQ. This CDR3 comprises 15 residues. The variable domain in full, with the rest retrieved from reference TRBV5-1 and TRBJ2-7, is KAGVTQTPRYLIKTRGQQVTLSCSPISGHRSVSWYQQTPGQGLQFLFEYFSETQRNKGNFPGRFSGRQFSNSRSEMNVSTLELGDSALYLCASSSSRAGSHEQYFGPGTRLTVT.